This T cell receptor (beta chain) was recorded in a study of blood T cells in healthy people across ages. Study outcomes and limitations: Without sorted subsets, naive and antigen-experienced compartments could not be conclusively compared.

Worth noting for this clonotype: The antigen is unknown. One junction end disagrees with the germline gene, perhaps due to a read error.

Germline-derived CDR1 and CDR2 are MDHEN and SYDVKM. This CDR3 is 15 amino acids long. PCR was performed a second time for about 7 to 11 cycles using a sample-barcoded 5' primer and a J-beta primer mix. Each CDR3 protein gets one entry after TCRdb re-called the 5' RACE reads with MiXCR. The sample gives 1.5 million to 2 million distinct CDR3 sequences, around 48% of which show up once; approximately 2.1% is in the top ten. This TCR came from a woman between 35 and 50 years old in good health. Input material: blood. The gene calls are TRBV28 and TRBJ2-7; the D call may be TRBD1 or TRBD2 (5 bases each). Here the CDR3 DNA reads TGTGCCAGTAGTCGCCGGGACGAAATCGGCTACCAGCAGTACTTC. Protein: CASSRRDEIGYQQYF.